The 32 T cell receptor beta chains below were found in one sample sequenced in a study of shared clonotypes between healthy human individuals. CD45RO negativity and positive selection for CCR7 defined naive CD8 cells, a population that excluded terminally differentiated effector memory CD45RA+ cells. The protocol was immunoSEQ multiplex PCR, while the TCRdb copy is restricted to in-frame clones and leaves out a portion. The table shows about 2.1 million clones, with 93% occurring only once. Sequenced sample: naive CD8+ T cells from PBMCs. Receptors were obtained from a man aged 18 to 29 in good health. Some clones in this sample may be carry-over from other donors' samples.

With respect to this clone: Other nucleotide sequences from this sample produce the same CDR3. The CDR3 loop reads CASSYRAGDQPQHF. The CDR3, as DNA: TGTGCCAGCAGTTACAGGGCGGGGGATCAGCCCCAGCATTTT. This chain uses TRBV27 with TRBJ1-5, with a weak D call TRBD1 (6 bases). From germline, CDR1 is MNHEY and CDR2 SMNVEV (reference sequence). Trimming pared 4 bases from V and 5 bases from J, leaving 12 bases between. This CDR3 has 14 amino acids.

The chain combines TRBV11-2 with TRBJ2-2; 9 positions match TRBD1. Germline CDR1 reads SGHAT; CDR2 reads FQNNGV. CDR3 length equals 16 residues. J was trimmed by 7 bases and V by 0 bases; bases with no gene match: 6. The CDR3 spells CASSLEGTGLIGELFF. As DNA, the CDR3 is TGTGCCAGCAGCTTAGAAGGGACAGGGCTAATCGGGGAGCTGTTTTTT.

The genes are TRBV27 and TRBJ2-2; no clear D. Germline lookup yields CDR1 MNHEY and CDR2 SMNVEV (reference sequence). The V gene lost 3 bases and the J gene lost 2 bases, with 10 bases spanning the gap. CDR3 length: 15 amino acids. The CDR3 protein is CASSFGSFNTGELFF. In DNA form, the CDR3 reads TGTGCCAGCAGTTTTGGGTCTTTTAACACCGGGGAGCTGTTTTTT.

The chain combines TRBV6-4 with TRBJ2-1; TRBD2 aligns across 8 bases. Losses at the gene ends were 5 bases for V and 2 bases for J; bases not matched to a gene: 11. This CDR3 has 17 amino acids. Looked up from germline, CDR1 is MRHNA and CDR2 is SNTAGT. The CDR3 bases are TGTGCCAGCAGTCCCGTGTTGCGGGAGGCAACCTACAATGAGCAGTTCTTC. Its translation: CASSPVLREATYNEQFF.

This chain connects TRBV7-9 to TRBJ1-2; D call uncertain. Germline V gene sequence: CDR1 SEHNR, CDR2 FQNEAQ (reference sequence). The CDR3 sequence is 15 residues long. V dropped 5 bases and J dropped 2 bases, with 15 bases sitting between them. Here the CDR3 reads CASSRSDIYNYGYTF. For the CDR3, the DNA is TGTGCCAGCAGCCGCAGTGACATATACAACTATGGCTACACCTTC.

The chain combines TRBV27 with TRBJ2-7; D uncertain. CDR1 is MNHEY, CDR2 SMNVEV, per germline (reference sequence). The CDR3 totals 15 residues. With 4 bases removed from V and 0 bases from J, the gap between germline ends came to 13 bases. For the CDR3, the DNA is TGTGCCAGCAGTTCCCTCCCCCCGCCCTCCTACGAGCAGTACTTC. This encodes CASSSLPPPSYEQYF.

The rearrangement joins TRBV7-8 to TRBJ2-3, with 8 bases fitting TRBD2. Losses at the gene ends were 1 base for V and 2 bases for J; bases not matched to a gene: 5. CDR1 is SGHVS, CDR2 FQNEAQ, per germline. CDR3 length: 16 residues. The CDR3 spells CASSLGVAGPTDTQYF. In nucleotides, the CDR3 is TGTGCCAGCAGCTTAGGGGTAGCGGGGCCCACAGATACGCAGTATTTT.

This sequence joins TRBV5-8 and TRBJ2-2; D call uncertain. The CDR3 is 14 residues long. Deletions cut 1 base from V and 5 bases from J, with 9 bases between. CDR1 is SGHTS and CDR2 is YDEGEE in the germline V gene. The CDR3 reads CASSLRRRTGELFF. In DNA, the CDR3 is TGTGCCAGCAGCTTGCGGCGAAGGACCGGGGAGCTGTTTTTT.

V gene TRBV27 combines with J gene TRBJ1-1; TRBD1 matches at 7 bases. The germline CDR1 and CDR2 sequences are MNHEY and SMNVEV (reference sequence). The CDR3 extends over 18 amino acids. The J segment lost 0 bases and the V segment lost 3 bases, leaving 13 bases of the junction unmatched. For the CDR3, the DNA is TGTGCCAGCAGTTTCTCAGGTTCAAGGGGGCCCATGAACACTGAAGCTTTCTTT. Translated: CASSFSGSRGPMNTEAFF.

The genes are TRBV29-1 and TRBJ2-7, with D perhaps TRBD1 or TRBD2 (5 bases each). Trimming shortened V by 7 bases and J by 0 bases, and 22 bases separated the two germline ends. This CDR3 region has 16 residues. Germline lookup yields CDR1 SQVTM and CDR2 ANQGSEA. This CDR3 reads CSAESRGGGDSYEQYF. DNA for the CDR3: TGCAGCGCCGAATCGAGGGGTGGCGGAGACTCCTACGAGCAGTACTTC.

The chain couples TRBV5-5 to TRBJ2-7; D uncertain. The CDR3 consists of 13 residues. Trimming removed 4 bases at V and 5 bases at J, with 13 bases between. Per germline, CDR1 SGHKS and CDR2 YYEKEE (reference sequence). The CDR3 nucleotides are TGTGCCAGCAGCCCGCTCCGAGATCACGAGCAGTACTTC. Protein sequence: CASSPLRDHEQYF.

As regards this clone: The sample contains more than one DNA sequence encoding this CDR3. V usage is TRBV5-4 and J usage is TRBJ1-1; D remains ambiguous. V shed 0 bases and J shed 10 bases, with 10 bases lying between them. CDR1 is SGHNT, CDR2 YYREEE, per germline (reference sequence). The CDR3 contains 12 residues. CDR3 protein: CASSLGGGGAFF. The CDR3 coding sequence is TGTGCCAGCAGCTTGGGGGGAGGAGGAGCTTTCTTT.

J is TRBJ2-3 and V is TRBV9, with 15 bases identical to TRBD2. The V gene's germline CDR1 is SGDLS and CDR2 YYNGEE. V lost 0 bases, J lost 2 bases, and 7 bases stayed unmatched. The CDR3 has 19 residues. The CDR3 DNA is TGTGCCAGCAGCGTAGCATTTCGGACTAGCGGGAGGGACACAGATACGCAGTATTTT. It is translated as CASSVAFRTSGRDTDTQYF. The variable domain in full, completed from reference TRBV9 and TRBJ2-3, reads DSGVTQTPKHLITATGQRVTLRCSPRSGDLSVYWYQQSLDQGLQFLIQYYNGEERAKGNILERFSAQQFPDLHSELNLSSLELGDSALYFCASSVAFRTSGRDTDTQYFGPGTRLTVL.

J is TRBJ2-7 and V is TRBV19, with D possibly being TRBD2 (5 bases). Per germline, CDR1 LNHDA and CDR2 SQIVND (reference sequence). V lost 6 bases to trimming and J lost 3 bases, with 15 bases between them. This CDR3 has 14 amino acids. CDR3 nucleotide sequence: TGTGCCAGTAGCCCTCTAGCAACAAACTACGAGCAGTACTTC. Amino acids: CASSPLATNYEQYF.

The rearrangement joins TRBV27 to TRBJ2-3, with 8 nucleotides matching TRBD2. The germline V gene encodes CDR1 MNHEY and CDR2 SMNVEV (reference sequence). CDR3 length: 17 residues. V shed 5 bases, J shed 6 bases, and the junction held 16 bases outside the gene matches. CDR3: CASSTWWSTSGGDTQYF. The CDR3 DNA sequence: TGTGCCAGCAGTACGTGGTGGTCAACTAGCGGAGGGGATACGCAGTATTTT.

V gene TRBV28 combines with J gene TRBJ2-7, with D tentatively TRBD2 (5 bases). V was trimmed by 1 base and J by 1 base, leaving 11 bases between them. CDR1 and CDR2 (germline): MDHEN, SYDVKM. The CDR3 totals 15 residues. CDR3 in DNA: TGTGCCAGCAGTTTATCGATAGGAGGTTCCTACGAGCAGTACTTC. This codes for CASSLSIGGSYEQYF.

The chain couples TRBV5-1 to TRBJ1-1; no reliable D call. Between the trimmed V and J ends, which lost 1 base and 5 bases, there was a span of 9 bases. The CDR3 totals 13 residues. Germline CDR1 reads SGHRS; CDR2 reads YFSETQ. The CDR3 DNA is TGCGCCAGCAGCTTGACGGTTGGGACTGAAGCTTTCTTT. This encodes CASSLTVGTEAFF.

This rearrangement joins TRBV15 to TRBJ2-2, with D unclear. The CDR3 runs 13 residues. The germline V and J ends were trimmed by 3 bases and 6 bases, with 8 bases remaining between them. From germline, CDR1 is LNHNV and CDR2 YYDKDF (reference sequence). This CDR3 is CATSSPPPGELFF. CDR3 in DNA: TGTGCCACCAGCAGTCCCCCACCCGGGGAGCTGTTTTTT.

Concerning this clone: At the DNA level, this CDR3 is encoded by other sequences in the same sample as well. The chain has TRBV4-3 and TRBJ2-7; 8 bases line up with TRBD2. Germline assignment: CDR1 LGHNA and CDR2 YSLEER. V lost 4 bases to trimming and J lost 2 bases; unmatched junction nucleotides: 4. This CDR3 contains 14 residues. Here the CDR3 DNA reads TGCGCCAGCAGCCCGGGGACTAGAGCCTACGAGCAGTACTTC. Translated: CASSPGTRAYEQYF.

This chain joins TRBV7-2 and TRBJ2-7; 8 bases match TRBD1. Germline V CDR1 and CDR2: SGHTA, FQGNSA. CDR3 size: 16 residues. After removal of 4 bases from V and 1 base from J, the junction contained 9 bases not matched to a gene. This CDR3 is CASSSPRQGSSYEQYF. CDR3 DNA: TGTGCCAGCAGCTCACCTCGACAGGGGAGTTCCTACGAGCAGTACTTC.

V and J are TRBV7-3 and TRBJ2-1, with D tentatively TRBD1 (5 bases). The V gene's germline CDR1 is SGHTA and CDR2 FQGTGA. V gave up 5 bases and J gave up 4 bases, with 12 bases separating them. The CDR3 length is 14 residues. CDR3 bases: TGTGCCAGCAGCCCGAGCACAGGATACAATGAGCAGTTCTTC. Translated: CASSPSTGYNEQFF.

The V gene is TRBV6-5, the J gene TRBJ1-2; D unclear. This CDR3 is 15 amino acids long. CDR1 is MNHEY and CDR2 is SVGAGI in the germline V gene. The ends were cut back, 1 base at V and 5 bases at J, with 14 bases in the middle. The CDR3 reads CASSYLGRTTYGYTF. CDR3 DNA sequence: TGTGCCAGCAGTTACTTGGGCAGGACGACATATGGCTACACCTTC.

The chain joins TRBV15 to TRBJ1-5; 12 nucleotides line up with TRBD1. J was trimmed by 7 bases and V by 5 bases; bases with no gene match: 9. Germline CDR1 and CDR2: LNHNV and YYDKDF (reference sequence). This CDR3 has 16 residues. CDR3 sequence reads: CATSSPGTGGRQPQHF. CDR3 in DNA: TGTGCCACCAGCTCCCCCGGGACAGGGGGCCGGCAGCCCCAGCATTTT.

V is TRBV11-2 and J is TRBJ1-4; 8 bases match TRBD1. J was trimmed by 5 bases and V by 2 bases; bases with no gene match: 7. Germline CDR1 reads SGHAT; CDR2 reads FQNNGV. This CDR3 contains 16 residues. This CDR3 is CASSLSPDRANEKLFF. CDR3 DNA sequence: TGTGCCAGCAGCTTATCCCCGGACAGGGCGAATGAAAAACTGTTTTTT.

This clone was picked up one time. The chain couples TRBV7-9 to TRBJ2-2; 7 bases align to TRBD1. CDR1 SEHNR and CDR2 FQNEAQ come from the germline V gene (reference sequence). There are 17 residues in the CDR3. Trimming took 0 bases from V and 5 from J; bases not matched to a gene: 9. CDR3 protein: CASSLAGTVIDTGELFF. In DNA form, the CDR3 reads TGTGCCAGCAGCTTAGCCGGGACAGTTATTGATACCGGGGAGCTGTTTTTT.

This chain connects TRBV5-4 to TRBJ2-7; D gene ambiguous. With 2 bases removed from V and 3 bases from J, the gap between germline ends came to 9 bases. This CDR3 contains 13 residues. From germline, CDR1 is SGHNT and CDR2 YYREEE (reference sequence). CDR3 in DNA: TGTGCCAGCAGCTTAGAGGCGAACTACGAGCAGTACTTC. Translating it yields CASSLEANYEQYF.

The chain employs TRBV27 and TRBJ2-1, with TRBD2 matching 10 bases. CDR1 MNHEY and CDR2 SMNVEV come from the germline V gene (reference sequence). The CDR3 has 16 amino acids. Trimming removed 4 bases from V and 1 base from J; junction bases left unmatched: 4. CDR3 sequence reads: CASSSKLAGSYNEQFF. The CDR3 bases are TGTGCCAGCAGTTCAAAACTAGCGGGGTCCTACAATGAGCAGTTCTTC.

The chain uses TRBV5-1 and TRBJ2-1, with a possible D match to TRBD1 (5 bases). CDR3 size: 18 residues. The germline V and J ends were trimmed by 1 base and 2 bases, with 19 bases remaining between them. The germline gives CDR1 SGHRS, CDR2 YFSETQ. The CDR3 sequence: CASSLKLEAGAPYNEQFF. The CDR3 nucleotides read TGCGCCAGCAGCTTGAAGTTAGAGGCTGGGGCCCCCTACAATGAGCAGTTCTTC.

J is TRBJ2-1 and V is TRBV27; a possible D gene is TRBD2 (5 bases). V was cut by 2 bases and J by 2 bases, with 7 bases left in between. Germline values: CDR1 MNHEY, CDR2 SMNVEV (reference sequence). The CDR3 loop spans 14 amino acids. CDR3 in DNA: TGTGCCAGCAGTTTAATAGCGCCCTACAATGAGCAGTTCTTC. The encoded protein is CASSLIAPYNEQFF.

The chain is built from TRBV5-6 and TRBJ2-2, with no clear D. Trimming shortened V by 6 bases and J by 4 bases, and 10 bases separated the two germline ends. Germline V gene sequence: CDR1 SGHDT, CDR2 YYEEEE. The CDR3 extends over 13 amino acids. The CDR3 is CASTHWATGELFF. The CDR3 DNA sequence: TGTGCCAGCACCCACTGGGCCACCGGGGAGCTGTTTTTT.

The chain links TRBV9 to TRBJ2-1, with D maybe TRBD1 (6 bases). Between the trimmed V and J ends, which lost 3 bases and 6 bases, there was a span of 10 bases. The germline gives CDR1 SGDLS, CDR2 YYNGEE. There are 13 residues in the CDR3. This CDR3 is CASSALQGNEQFF. DNA of the CDR3: TGTGCCAGCAGCGCACTACAGGGCAATGAGCAGTTCTTC.

Comments on this clone: This same CDR3 is encoded by further DNA sequences in the sample. The chain has TRBV5-1 and TRBJ2-7, with 9 bases that match TRBD1. Germline V gene lookup returns CDR1 SGHRS and CDR2 YFSETQ. With V trimmed by 4 bases and J by 2 bases, 1 base remained unmatched. The CDR3 consists of 13 residues. This chain's CDR3 is CASSRDRAYEQYF. CDR3 DNA: TGCGCCAGCAGCCGGGACAGGGCCTACGAGCAGTACTTC. Based on the CDR3 plus reference TRBV5-1 and TRBJ2-7, the full variable domain is KAGVTQTPRYLIKTRGQQVTLSCSPISGHRSVSWYQQTPGQGLQFLFEYFSETQRNKGNFPGRFSGRQFSNSRSEMNVSTLELGDSALYLCASSRDRAYEQYFGPGTRLTVT.